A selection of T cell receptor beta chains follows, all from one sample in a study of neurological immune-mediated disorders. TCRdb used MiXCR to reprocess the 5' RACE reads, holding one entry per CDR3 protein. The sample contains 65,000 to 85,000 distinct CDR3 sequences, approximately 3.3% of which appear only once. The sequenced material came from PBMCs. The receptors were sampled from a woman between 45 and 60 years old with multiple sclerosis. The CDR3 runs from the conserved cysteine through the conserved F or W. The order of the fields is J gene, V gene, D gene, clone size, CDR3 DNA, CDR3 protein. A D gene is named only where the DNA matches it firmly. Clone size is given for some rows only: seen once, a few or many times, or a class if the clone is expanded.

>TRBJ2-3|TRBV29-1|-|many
TGCAGCGTTGACGGGGACACCACAGATACGCAGTATTTT
CSVDGDTTDTQYF
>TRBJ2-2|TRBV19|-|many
TGTGCCAGTAGTAACGGATTCGACACCGGGGAGCTGTTTTTT
CASSNGFDTGELFF
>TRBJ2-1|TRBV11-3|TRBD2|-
TGTGCCAGCAGCTTAACTAGCGGTTGGTCCTACAATGAGCAGTTCTTC
CASSLTSGWSYNEQFF
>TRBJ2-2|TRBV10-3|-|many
TGTGCCATCGGGCCCCCCGGGGAGCTGTTTTTT
CAIGPPGELFF
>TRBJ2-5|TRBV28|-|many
TGTGCCAGGGAGGACAGAAACTCCCAAGAGACCCAGTACTTC
CAREDRNSQETQYF
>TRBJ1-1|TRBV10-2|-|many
TGCGCCAGCAGAAATACCGGGATACAAGCTTTCTTT
CASRNTGIQAFF
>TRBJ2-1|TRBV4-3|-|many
TGCGCCAGCAGCCAGCTCACGGGCGGGAATGAGCAGTTCTTC
CASSQLTGGNEQFF
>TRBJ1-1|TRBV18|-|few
TGTGCCAGCTCACCACGGGGGGGAACTGAAGCTTTCTTT
CASSPRGGTEAFF
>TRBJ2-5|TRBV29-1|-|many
TGCAGCGTTGAAGGGGTGGACAGTCGAGAGACCCAGTACTTC
CSVEGVDSRETQYF
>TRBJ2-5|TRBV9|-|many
TGTGCCAGCAGCACCGGCCCGGGGGACGGGGAGACCCAGTACTTC
CASSTGPGDGETQYF
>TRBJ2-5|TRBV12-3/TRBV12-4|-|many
TGTGCCAGCAGTTTGAGTTCAGTCCTTCAAGAGACCCAGTACTTC
CASSLSSVLQETQYF
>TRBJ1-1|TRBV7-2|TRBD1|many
TGTGCCAGCAGCCCCTTGGGACAGGGGGTCACTGAAGCTTTCTTT
CASSPLGQGVTEAFF
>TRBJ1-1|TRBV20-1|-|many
TGCAGTGCTAGGCGAGGGAGGATCGGAGAGGCTGAAGCTTTCTTT
CSARRGRIGEAEAFF
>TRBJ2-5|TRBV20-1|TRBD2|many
TGCAGTGCTAGTATGGGGGGGATCGAGACCCAGTACTTC
CSASMGGIETQYF